These 26 T cell receptor beta chains came from one sample sequenced in a study of breast tumors, draining lymph nodes, adjacent tissues. The lymph nodes were axillary draining lymph nodes from breast cancer patients. Via MiXCR, TCRdb re-called the multiplex PCR reads, giving one row per CDR3 protein. The sample has 200,000 to 250,000 distinct CDR3 sequences; under 35% are singletons. The sequencing sample was made of axillary lymph node tissue. Source of these receptors: a female donor with breast cancer. Some clones in this sample may be carry-over from other donors' samples.

This clonotype was picked up many times. CDR3 protein: CASSVDIGLYNEQFF. CDR3 coding DNA: TGTGCCAGCAGCGTAGATATAGGCCTTTACAATGAGCAGTTCTTC. This chain joins TRBV9 and TRBJ2-1; D gene uncertain. Deletions cut 0 bases from V and 4 bases from J, with 11 bases between. There are 15 residues in the CDR3. The germline V gene encodes CDR1 SGDLS and CDR2 YYNGEE. Drawing the rest from reference TRBV9 and TRBJ2-1, the complete variable domain is DSGVTQTPKHLITATGQRVTLRCSPRSGDLSVYWYQQSLDQGLQFLIQYYNGEERAKGNILERFSAQQFPDLHSELNLSSLELGDSALYFCASSVDIGLYNEQFFGPGTRLTVL.

This clonotype was counted ten times or more. The J gene is TRBJ2-3, the V gene TRBV9, with a weak D call TRBD1 (6 bases). CDR1 is SGDLS and CDR2 is YYNGEE in the germline V gene. The CDR3 is 15 residues long. V lost 1 base and J 3 bases, leaving 12 bases between the germline ends. CDR3 coding DNA: TGTGCCAGCAGCGTACTACAGGGTGGTACAGATACGCAGTATTTT. Its protein is CASSVLQGGTDTQYF.

At least ten counts were recorded for this clonotype. The chain has TRBV19 and TRBJ2-2, with D possibly called TRBD1 or TRBD2 (5 bases each). The germline V gene has CDR1 LNHDA and CDR2 SQIVND (reference sequence). The V end lost 7 bases, the J end lost 6 bases, and 24 bases lay between the germline ends. This CDR3 has 17 residues. The CDR3 reads CASTPPARPTGPGELFF. The CDR3, as DNA: TGTGCCAGTACCCCCCCGGCTCGACCAACGGGACCCGGGGAGCTGTTTTTT.

In this sample, this clonotype turned up many times. The chain is built from TRBV10-1 and TRBJ2-1, with TRBD1 identical over 9 bases. Trimming took 0 bases from V and 7 from J; bases not matched to a gene: 4. The CDR3 totals 15 residues. In germline, CDR1 is WNHNN, CDR2 SYGVQD (reference sequence). CDR3 coding DNA: TGCGCCAGCAGTGAGTCGACAGGGGGTCGAAATGAGCAGTTCTTC. This gives the protein CASSESTGGRNEQFF.

This clonotype was recorded at least ten times. This chain joins TRBV20-1 and TRBJ2-1, with unresolved D. In germline, CDR1 is DFQATT, CDR2 SNEGSKA (reference sequence). Trimming cost V 2 bases and J 7 bases, with 12 bases left between them. There are 13 residues in the CDR3. CDR3 region: CSARPSLWNEQFF. The CDR3 DNA reads TGCAGTGCTAGACCCAGTCTGTGGAATGAGCAGTTCTTC.

The V gene is TRBV7-3, the J gene TRBJ2-3; 7 positions agree with TRBD2. V lost 5 bases and J lost 4; bases outside the gene matches: 9. Germline V gives CDR1 SGHTA, CDR2 FQGTGA. This CDR3 spans 15 amino acids. CDR3 nucleotide sequence: TGTGCCAGCAGCCCCACAGCGGGGACGGCAGATACGCAGTATTTT. This gives the protein CASSPTAGTADTQYF.

This clonotype has ten or more counts. V usage is TRBV12-3 or TRBV12-4 and J usage is TRBJ2-7; 7 bases align to TRBD1. The CDR3 consists of 14 residues. The V segment lost 7 bases and the J segment 1 base; nucleotides outside the gene matches: 7. CDR3 coding DNA: TGTGCCAGCACCCGCGCAGGGGGATCCTACGAGCAGTACTTC. It specifies CASTRAGGSYEQYF.

V gene TRBV27 combines with J gene TRBJ2-2; D is perhaps TRBD1 (5 bases). This CDR3 is 16 amino acids long. The germline CDR1 and CDR2 sequences are MNHEY and SMNVEV (reference sequence). Trimming took off 2 bases at V and 5 bases at J, with 15 bases between the two ends. CDR3 sequence (DNA): TGTGCCAGCAGTTTAGGGTCCAGGGATAGGACCGGGGAGCTGTTTTTT. As protein: CASSLGSRDRTGELFF.

The V gene is TRBV4-2, the J gene TRBJ1-4; 7 nucleotides line up with TRBD1. Trimming at V came to 4 bases and at J to 5 bases, leaving 4 bases not matched to a gene. Germline V CDR1 and CDR2: LGHNA, YNFKEQ. This CDR3 has 14 residues. The CDR3 nucleotides read TGTGCCAGCAGCCGAGGGGGCTTAAATGAAAAACTGTTTTTT. It encodes CASSRGGLNEKLFF.

Many counts were recorded for this clonotype. V gene TRBV20-1 combines with J gene TRBJ1-5; D not resolved. Trimming stripped 6 bases from V and 0 bases from J, with 15 bases between. CDR3 length equals 15 residues. CDR1 and CDR2 (germline): DFQATT, SNEGSKA (reference sequence). The CDR3 sequence is CSATRFGYSNQPQHF. The CDR3 nucleotides are TGCAGTGCGACTAGGTTCGGGTATAGCAATCAGCCCCAGCATTTT.

The chain has TRBV2 and TRBJ2-5; D is perhaps TRBD1 (6 bases). Germline V gene sequence: CDR1 SNHLY, CDR2 FYNNEI. This CDR3 has 15 residues. The V end was cut by 6 bases, the J end by 4 bases, with 18 bases between. CDR3: CASRGVDRDPETQYF. The CDR3 DNA follows: TGTGCCAGCAGGGGGGTGGACAGAGATCCAGAGACCCAGTACTTC.

This sequence joins TRBV4-3 and TRBJ1-1; tentatively, D is TRBD1 (5 bases). This CDR3 contains 16 residues. Germline values: CDR1 LGHNA, CDR2 YSLEER. Trimming took off 0 bases at V and 4 bases at J, with 15 bases between the two ends. CDR3 in DNA: TGCGCCAGCAGCCAAGAATCAGCAGGGAGAGGCACTGAAGCTTTCTTT. Encoded protein: CASSQESAGRGTEAFF.

In its sample, this clonotype was seen many times. The chain combines TRBV19 with TRBJ2-6; D unresolved. Per germline, CDR1 LNHDA and CDR2 SQIVND (reference sequence). V lost 7 bases and J 0 bases, leaving 10 bases between the germline ends. The CDR3 totals 15 residues. CDR3 loop: CASTTLDSGANVLTF. In nucleotides, the CDR3 is TGTGCCAGTACTACCTTAGACTCTGGGGCCAACGTCCTGACTTTC.

The table lists this clonotype with many counts. The chain carries TRBV5-1 and TRBJ1-4; 10 bases are a match to TRBD1. The germline V gene encodes CDR1 SGHRS and CDR2 YFSETQ. The CDR3 sequence is 16 residues long. The V and J ends lost 4 bases and 7 bases, in that order; junction bases with no gene match: 10. CDR3 nucleotide sequence: TGCGCCAGCAGCCAGGACAGGGGGAGCGCTGGTGAAAAACTGTTTTTT. This translates into CASSQDRGSAGEKLFF.

This clonotype was seen many times. The chain joins TRBV11-2 to TRBJ2-2; no definite D call. The CDR3 totals 14 residues. Deletions cut 1 base from V and 3 bases from J, with 6 bases between. Germline assignment: CDR1 SGHAT and CDR2 FQNNGV. The CDR3 reads CASSLGPHTGELFF. The CDR3 DNA reads as TGTGCCAGCAGCTTAGGGCCACACACCGGGGAGCTGTTTTTT.

This chain uses TRBV27 with TRBJ2-3, with unresolved D. CDR3 size: 14 residues. Trimming removed 6 bases at V and 4 bases at J, with 14 bases between. Germline V gene sequence: CDR1 MNHEY, CDR2 SMNVEV (reference sequence). The CDR3 DNA reads as TGTGCCAGCAGGGTAACCTTCAGCGCAGATACGCAGTATTTT. It specifies CASRVTFSADTQYF.

This clonotype has ten or more counts. The rearrangement links TRBV2 to TRBJ2-5; 8 nucleotides line up with TRBD1. The trim removed 3 bases at V and 5 bases at J, leaving 11 bases unmatched. The germline CDR1 and CDR2 sequences are SNHLY and FYNNEI. CDR3 length: 16 residues. The chain's CDR3 is CASSDGGGRGPETQYF. DNA for the CDR3: TGTGCCAGCAGTGACGGAGGTGGCAGGGGGCCTGAGACCCAGTACTTC.

This clonotype was counted many times. V usage is TRBV24-1 and J usage is TRBJ2-7; D gene ambiguous. CDR3 size: 13 residues. Germline CDR1 and CDR2: KGHDR and SFDVKD. Trimming pared 4 bases from V and 5 bases from J, leaving 11 bases between. CDR3 nucleotide sequence: TGTGCCACCAGTGAATCTGAAAGGGACGAGCAGTACTTC. Protein sequence: CATSESERDEQYF.

Ten or more counts support this clonotype. The chain employs TRBV20-1 and TRBJ2-3; weak D call: TRBD2 (7 bases). The CDR3 contains 14 residues. Germline V gives CDR1 DFQATT, CDR2 SNEGSKA (reference sequence). V lost 1 base and J 8 bases, leaving 16 bases between the germline ends. The CDR3 nucleotides are TGCAGTGCTAGAGTCGGGGGGCCTCAGGGTACGCAGTATTTT. It encodes CSARVGGPQGTQYF.

This clonotype was seen at least ten times. The chain employs TRBV7-9 and TRBJ2-5, with TRBD2 as a possible D gene (6 bases). The V gene lost 2 bases and the J gene lost 0 bases, with 10 bases spanning the gap. From germline, CDR1 is SEHNR and CDR2 FQNEAQ (reference sequence). The CDR3 totals 15 residues. The CDR3 sequence is CASSLLARDQETQYF. The CDR3 DNA is TGTGCCAGCAGCTTACTAGCGAGAGACCAAGAGACCCAGTACTTC.

The chain has TRBV9 and TRBJ2-3; D call uncertain. The V gene's germline CDR1 is SGDLS and CDR2 YYNGEE. The CDR3 is made up of 15 amino acids. V lost 6 bases to trimming and J lost 2 bases, with 16 bases between them. DNA for the CDR3: TGTGCCAGCAACTACAATGGTAGGGACACAGATACGCAGTATTTT. Its translation: CASNYNGRDTDTQYF.

This clonotype was seen at least ten times. The chain has TRBV20-1 and TRBJ2-7, with D hard to call. This CDR3 is 14 amino acids long. V lost 0 bases and J 5 bases, leaving 14 bases between the germline ends. Germline V gene lookup returns CDR1 DFQATT and CDR2 SNEGSKA (reference sequence). CDR3 DNA: TGCAGTGCTAGAGATTCCCCCGTAAGGGACGAGCAGTACTTC. Translated, it gives CSARDSPVRDEQYF.

This clonotype was detected many times. The CDR3 DNA follows: TGTGCCAGCTCACCAGGGGGACGCTACGAGCAGTACTTC. This sequence encodes CASSPGGRYEQYF. The chain employs TRBV18 and TRBJ2-7; D tentatively fits TRBD1 or TRBD2 (5 bases each). The CDR3 consists of 13 residues. V was clipped by 2 bases and J by 3 bases, with 8 bases between them. The germline gives CDR1 KGHSH, CDR2 LQKENI.

Many counts were recorded for this clonotype. This chain uses TRBV7-2 with TRBJ2-3; the D is unclear. Germline lookup yields CDR1 SGHTA and CDR2 FQGNSA. Trimming stripped 5 bases from V and 2 bases from J, with 14 bases between. This CDR3 contains 15 residues. The CDR3 coding sequence is TGTGCCAGCAGCCCCCCAGGACGCCCCACAGATACGCAGTATTTT. The encoded protein is CASSPPGRPTDTQYF.

This clonotype has a count of ten or more. The chain carries TRBV20-1 and TRBJ2-5; TRBD1 aligns across 10 bases. Germline CDR1 reads DFQATT; CDR2 reads SNEGSKA (reference sequence). V trimming: 4 bases; J trimming: 2 bases; junction bases outside the gene matches: 7. The CDR3 totals 15 residues. In DNA, the CDR3 is TGCAGTGCTACAGGGACAGGGGCCGAACAAGAGACCCAGTACTTC. As protein: CSATGTGAEQETQYF.

A remark on this clonotype: A single base separates this from a much larger clone, so it may be a read error. V usage is TRBV20-1 and J usage is TRBJ2-5, with 8 bases fitting TRBD2. The germline V gene has CDR1 DFQATT and CDR2 SNEGSKA (reference sequence). This CDR3 has 12 amino acids. The CDR3 sequence: CSARAGGQTRYF. As DNA, the CDR3 is TGCAGTGCTAGAGCGGGGGGGCAGACCCGGTACTTC.